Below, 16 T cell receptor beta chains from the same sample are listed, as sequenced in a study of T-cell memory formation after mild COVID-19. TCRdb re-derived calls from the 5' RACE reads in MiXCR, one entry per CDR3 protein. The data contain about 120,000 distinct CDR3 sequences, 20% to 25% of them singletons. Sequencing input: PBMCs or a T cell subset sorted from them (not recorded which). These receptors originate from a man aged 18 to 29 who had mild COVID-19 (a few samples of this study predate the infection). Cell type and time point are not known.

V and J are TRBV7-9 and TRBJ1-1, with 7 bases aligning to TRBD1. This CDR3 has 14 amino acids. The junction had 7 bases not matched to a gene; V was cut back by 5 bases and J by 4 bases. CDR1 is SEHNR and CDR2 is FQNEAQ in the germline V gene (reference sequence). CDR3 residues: CASSLGQSITEAFF. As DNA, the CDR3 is TGTGCCAGCAGCCTGGGACAGTCAATCACTGAAGCTTTCTTT.

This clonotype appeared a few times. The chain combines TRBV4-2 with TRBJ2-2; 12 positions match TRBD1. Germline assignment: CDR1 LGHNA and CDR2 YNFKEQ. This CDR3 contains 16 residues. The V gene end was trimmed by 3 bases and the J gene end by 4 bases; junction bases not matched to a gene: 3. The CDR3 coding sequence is TGTGCCAGCAGCCAGGGACAGGGGGCTGGCACCGGGGAGCTGTTTTTT. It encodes CASSQGQGAGTGELFF.

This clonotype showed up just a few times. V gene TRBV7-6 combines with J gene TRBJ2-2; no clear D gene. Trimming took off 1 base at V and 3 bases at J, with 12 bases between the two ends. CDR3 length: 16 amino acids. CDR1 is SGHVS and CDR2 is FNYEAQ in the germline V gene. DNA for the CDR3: TGTGCCAGCAGCTTAGGGTTCGGAGAAGACACCGGGGAGCTGTTTTTT. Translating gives CASSLGFGEDTGELFF. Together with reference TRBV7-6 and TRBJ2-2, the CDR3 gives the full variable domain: GAGVSQSPRYKVTKRGQDVALRCDPISGHVSLYWYRQALGQGPEFLTYFNYEAQQDKSGLPNDRFSAERPEGSISTLTIQRTEQRDSAMYRCASSLGFGEDTGELFFGEGSRLTVL.

The CDR3 DNA reads as TGCGCCAGCAGCCCCAGAGGGCTGGAGGAAGCTTTCTTT. It translates to CASSPRGLEEAFF. This sequence joins TRBV4-1 and TRBJ1-1; D is unresolved. Per the germline V gene, CDR1 is MGHRA and CDR2 is YSYEKL. CDR3 length equals 13 residues. Trimming removed 4 bases at V and 8 bases at J, with 14 bases between.

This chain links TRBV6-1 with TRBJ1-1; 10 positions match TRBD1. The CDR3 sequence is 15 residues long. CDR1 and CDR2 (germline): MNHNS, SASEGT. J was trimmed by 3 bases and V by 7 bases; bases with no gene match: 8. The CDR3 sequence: CASTQTGGWDTEAFF. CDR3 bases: TGTGCCAGCACTCAGACAGGGGGCTGGGACACTGAAGCTTTCTTT.

CDR3 loop: CASSSLTGKDTQYF. The CDR3 DNA is TGTGCCAGCAGCTCCCTTACAGGGAAAGATACGCAGTATTTT. The chain employs TRBV7-9 and TRBJ2-3; a weak D match, TRBD1 (6 bases). The CDR3 is 14 amino acids. The V end was cut by 4 bases, the J end by 5 bases, with 13 bases between. Germline loops: CDR1 SEHNR, CDR2 FQNEAQ (reference sequence).

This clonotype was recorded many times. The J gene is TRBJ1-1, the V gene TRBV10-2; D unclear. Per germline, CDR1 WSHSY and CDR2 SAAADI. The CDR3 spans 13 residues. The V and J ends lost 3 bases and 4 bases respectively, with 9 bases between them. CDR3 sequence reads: CASSDAGLTEAFF. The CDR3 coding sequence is TGCGCCAGCAGTGATGCAGGCCTCACTGAAGCTTTCTTT.

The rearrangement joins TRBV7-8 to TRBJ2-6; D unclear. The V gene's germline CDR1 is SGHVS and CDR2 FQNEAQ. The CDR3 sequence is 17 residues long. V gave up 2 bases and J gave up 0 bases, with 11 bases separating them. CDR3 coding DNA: TGTGCCAGCAGCTTACCCCGACGGTACTCTGGGGCCAACGTCCTGACTTTC. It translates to CASSLPRRYSGANVLTF.

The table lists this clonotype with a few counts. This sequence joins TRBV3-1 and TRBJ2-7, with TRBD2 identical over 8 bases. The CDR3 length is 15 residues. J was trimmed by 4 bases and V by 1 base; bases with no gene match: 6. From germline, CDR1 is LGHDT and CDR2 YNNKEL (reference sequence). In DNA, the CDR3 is TGTGCCAGCAGCCAAGCGAGGCGGGGGGTATACGAGCAGTACTTC. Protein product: CASSQARRGVYEQYF.

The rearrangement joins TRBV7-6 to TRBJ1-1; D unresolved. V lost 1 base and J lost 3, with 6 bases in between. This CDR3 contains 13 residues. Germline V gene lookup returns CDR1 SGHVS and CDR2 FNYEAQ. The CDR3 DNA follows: TGTGCCAGCAGCTTAGGCGAAGACACTGAAGCTTTCTTT. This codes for CASSLGEDTEAFF.

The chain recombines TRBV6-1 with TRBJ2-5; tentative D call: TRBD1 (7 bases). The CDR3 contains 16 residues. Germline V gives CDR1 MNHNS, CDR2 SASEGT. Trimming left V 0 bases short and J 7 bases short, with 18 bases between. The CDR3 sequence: CASSEAEGQGDVTQYF. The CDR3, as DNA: TGTGCCAGCAGTGAAGCGGAGGGGCAGGGGGATGTGACCCAGTACTTC.

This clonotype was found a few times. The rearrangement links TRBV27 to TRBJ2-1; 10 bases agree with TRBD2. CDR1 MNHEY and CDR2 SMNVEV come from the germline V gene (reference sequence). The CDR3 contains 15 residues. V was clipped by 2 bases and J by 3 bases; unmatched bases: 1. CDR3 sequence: CASSLSGGDYNEQFF. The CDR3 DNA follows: TGTGCCAGCAGTTTAAGCGGGGGGGACTACAATGAGCAGTTCTTC.

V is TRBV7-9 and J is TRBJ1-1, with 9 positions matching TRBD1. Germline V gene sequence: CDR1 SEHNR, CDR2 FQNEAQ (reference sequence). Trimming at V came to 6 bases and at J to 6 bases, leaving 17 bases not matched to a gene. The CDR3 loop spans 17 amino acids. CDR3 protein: CASSPDRGYNGGPEAFF. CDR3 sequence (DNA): TGTGCCAGCAGTCCGGACAGGGGATATAATGGTGGACCTGAAGCTTTCTTT.

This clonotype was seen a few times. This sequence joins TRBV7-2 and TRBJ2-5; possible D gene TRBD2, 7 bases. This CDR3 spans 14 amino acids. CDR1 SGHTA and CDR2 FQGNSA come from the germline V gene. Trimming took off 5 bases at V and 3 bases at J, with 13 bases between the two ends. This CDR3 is CASSPLGGEETQYF. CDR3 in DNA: TGTGCCAGCAGCCCATTAGGGGGGGAAGAGACCCAGTACTTC.

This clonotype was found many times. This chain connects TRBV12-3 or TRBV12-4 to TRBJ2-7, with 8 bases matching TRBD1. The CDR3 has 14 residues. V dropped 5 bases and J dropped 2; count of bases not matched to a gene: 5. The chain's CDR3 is CASSKGQGAYEQYV. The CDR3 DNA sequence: TGTGCCAGCAGTAAAGGACAGGGCGCCTACGAGCAGTACGTC.

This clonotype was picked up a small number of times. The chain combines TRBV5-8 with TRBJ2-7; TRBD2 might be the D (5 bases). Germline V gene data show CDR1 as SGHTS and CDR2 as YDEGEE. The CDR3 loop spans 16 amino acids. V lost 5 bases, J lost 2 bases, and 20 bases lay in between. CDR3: CASRHGRDGVPYEQYF. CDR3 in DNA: TGTGCCAGCAGACACGGACGGGATGGTGTGCCCTACGAGCAGTACTTC.